These 29 T cell receptor beta chains came from one sample sequenced in a study of regulatory T cells in long-lasting Graves disease. Assembly of TCR beta libraries relied on iRepertoire HTBI primers together with Arm-PCR of CDR3 regions. TCRdb reanalysed the multiplex PCR reads using MiXCR and keeps one entry per CDR3 protein. The sample lists roughly 380,000 distinct CDR3 sequences, around 15% occurring once. Time point given: newly diagnosed GD, antithyroid drugs for less than 3 months. RNA extracted from PBMCs served as the sequencing template. These data were also filed under a second study, of T cells in Graves' hyperthyroidism and ophthalmopathy.

This specimen consisted of peripheral blood mononuclear cells (PBMCs), obtained at new diagnosis, from a patient treated with antithyroid drugs. These receptors originate from a man aged 40-49 years with Graves disease.

A note on this clonotype: At one end, the junction sequence differs from germline, possibly due to a read error. V is TRBV29-1 and J is TRBJ1-4, with 7 bases identical to TRBD1. Germline-derived CDR1 and CDR2 are SQVTM and ANQGSEA. The CDR3 totals 12 residues. The DNA for the CDR3 is TGCAGCGGCTACAGGGGCGGGGAAAAACTGTCTTTT. Protein sequence: CSGYRGGEKLSF.

The V and J genes are TRBV20-1 and TRBJ1-1; D not resolved. Trimming shortened V by 2 bases and J by 3 bases, and 10 bases separated the two germline ends. This CDR3 is built from 13 residues. CDR1 and CDR2 from the germline V gene are DFQATT and SNEGSKA (reference sequence). The DNA of the CDR3 is TGCAGTGCTAGATCCTACCGGGACACTGAAGCTTTCTTT. This sequence encodes CSARSYRDTEAFF.

This clonotype was seen ten or more times. The junction differs from germline at one of its ends, possibly a read error. V and J are TRBV7-2 and TRBJ2-3, with D unresolved. Germline CDR1 reads SGHTA; CDR2 reads FQGNSA. This CDR3 contains 14 residues. The CDR3 nucleotides read TGTGCCAGCAGTTTAGAAATGGGGTCGGATACGCAGTATTTT. Protein sequence: CASSLEMGSDTQYF.

This clonotype has ten or more counts. The rearrangement uses TRBV28 and TRBJ1-5; D is unresolved. The CDR3 has 12 residues. Germline CDR1 reads MDHEN; CDR2 reads SYDVKM. Trimming shortened V by 0 bases and J by 6 bases, and 3 bases separated the two germline ends. The CDR3 loop is CASSLWVQPQHF. The CDR3 nucleotides are TGTGCCAGCAGTTTATGGGTTCAGCCCCAGCATTTT.

The chain uses TRBV5-1 and TRBJ2-5; TRBD2 is a possible D gene (6 bases). CDR3 length equals 16 residues. The ends were cut back, 0 bases at V and 4 bases at J, with 16 bases in the middle. Germline CDR1 is SGHRS and CDR2 is YFSETQ. The CDR3 nucleotides are TGCGCCAGCAGCTTGGGTGGAGGGAGTTGGGGAGAGACCCAGTACTTC. Translating it yields CASSLGGGSWGETQYF. Complete variable domain (other parts from reference TRBV5-1 and TRBJ2-5): KAGVTQTPRYLIKTRGQQVTLSCSPISGHRSVSWYQQTPGQGLQFLFEYFSETQRNKGNFPGRFSGRQFSNSRSEMNVSTLELGDSALYLCASSLGGGSWGETQYFGPGTRLLVL.

This clonotype has a count of ten or more. J is TRBJ2-1 and V is TRBV7-9, with TRBD1 matching 8 bases. There are 15 residues in the CDR3. The germline CDR1 and CDR2 sequences are SEHNR and FQNEAQ (reference sequence). Trimming at V came to 5 bases and at J to 5 bases, leaving 8 bases not matched to a gene. CDR3 coding DNA: TGTGCCAGCAGCGGAGGACAGGGTTGGAACAATGAGCAGTTCTTC. Its protein is CASSGGQGWNNEQFF.

This chain connects TRBV19 to TRBJ1-1; tentative D call: TRBD1 (5 bases). Germline CDR1 is LNHDA and CDR2 is SQIVND (reference sequence). Trimming stripped 3 bases from V and 0 bases from J, with 8 bases between. The CDR3 loop spans 14 amino acids. CDR3: CASSIQGLNTEAFF. In DNA form, the CDR3 reads TGTGCCAGTAGTATCCAGGGATTGAACACTGAAGCTTTCTTT.

V is TRBV7-9 and J is TRBJ1-5; no clear D gene. From germline, CDR1 is SEHNR and CDR2 FQNEAQ (reference sequence). Trimming left V 6 bases short and J 9 bases short, with 12 bases between. This CDR3 is built from 12 residues. This CDR3 reads CASSIDLRPQHF. The CDR3 DNA is TGTGCCAGCAGTATTGATCTGAGGCCCCAGCATTTT.

Regarding this clonotype: This likely came from a read error, as a far larger clone is one base away. The genes are TRBV5-4 and TRBJ2-3, with D maybe TRBD2 (5 bases). The J call may be wrong; the DNA end is better matched by TRBJ2-1. CDR1 and CDR2 (germline): SGHNT, YYREEE (reference sequence). The CDR3 has 13 residues. CDR3 nucleotides: TGTGCCAGCAGTCTTCGGGGTTCCTACGAGCAGTTCTTC. Its translation is CASSLRGSYEQFF.

The rearrangement links TRBV5-1 to TRBJ1-1; 7 nucleotides match TRBD1. V was clipped by 3 bases and J by 4 bases; unmatched bases: 6. CDR1 SGHRS and CDR2 YFSETQ come from the germline V gene. There are 14 residues in the CDR3. This CDR3 is CASSSGQVSTEAFF. CDR3 in DNA: TGCGCCAGCAGCTCAGGACAGGTTTCCACTGAAGCTTTCTTT.

This clonotype has a handful of counts. The chain is built from TRBV12-3 or TRBV12-4 and TRBJ2-5; D call uncertain. The CDR3 totals 12 residues. Trimming took off 2 bases at V and 6 bases at J, with 7 bases between the two ends. The CDR3 region is CASSLKSQTQYF. CDR3 nucleotides: TGTGCCAGCAGTTTAAAAAGTCAGACCCAGTACTTC.

This clonotype was counted at least ten times. The chain links TRBV28 to TRBJ2-7; 12 bases agree with TRBD2. Unmatched junction bases numbered 3, after V lost 4 bases and J lost 2 bases. Germline-derived CDR1 and CDR2 are MDHEN and SYDVKM. This CDR3 contains 15 residues. The CDR3 DNA sequence: TGTGCCAGCAGTTCTTCTAGCGGGGGGGCCTACGAGCAGTACTTC. Its translation is CASSSSSGGAYEQYF.

In this sample, this clonotype turned up many times. The V gene is TRBV20-1, the J gene TRBJ2-1; D ambiguous. The CDR3 sequence is 13 residues long. Per germline, CDR1 DFQATT and CDR2 SNEGSKA (reference sequence). Trimming took 3 bases from V and 4 from J, leaving 10 bases between them. Here the CDR3 reads CSARPLTYNEQFF. DNA of the CDR3: TGCAGTGCTAGGCCACTAACTTACAATGAGCAGTTCTTC.

This clonotype was seen repeatedly, ten times or more. The V call is TRBV6-2 or TRBV6-3, the J call TRBJ2-7; TRBD2 matches at 10 bases. With V trimmed by 6 bases and J by 5 bases, 10 bases remained unmatched. There are 15 residues in the CDR3. Germline-derived CDR1 and CDR2 are MNHEY and SVGEGT. The CDR3 bases are TGTGCCAGCAGACAAGTCCCGGGACTAGCGAACGAGCAGTACTTC. This gives the protein CASRQVPGLANEQYF.

This clonotype was found a few times. The V call is TRBV20-1, the J call TRBJ1-5; tentatively, D is TRBD1 (5 bases). Trimming removed 5 bases at V and 1 base at J, with 15 bases between. Germline V gives CDR1 DFQATT, CDR2 SNEGSKA (reference sequence). The CDR3 is 15 amino acids. The CDR3: CSAPPGAGSNQPQHF. The CDR3 nucleotides read TGCAGTGCTCCGCCTGGGGCGGGAAGCAATCAGCCCCAGCATTTT.

Many counts were recorded for this clonotype. This chain uses TRBV28 with TRBJ1-2; perhaps TRBD1 as D (6 bases). Germline V gives CDR1 MDHEN, CDR2 SYDVKM. V gave up 5 bases and J gave up 7 bases, with 17 bases separating them. The CDR3 is made up of 14 amino acids. CDR3 in amino acids: CASSPGAWESGYTF. DNA of the CDR3: TGTGCCAGCAGTCCGGGGGCCTGGGAGAGTGGCTACACCTTC.

The table lists this clonotype with many counts. The gene calls are TRBV3-1 and TRBJ1-1; D uncertain. The CDR3 loop spans 15 amino acids. Between the trimmed V and J ends, which lost 1 base and 3 bases, there was a span of 12 bases. Germline CDR1 LGHDT, CDR2 YNNKEL (reference sequence). The CDR3: CASSQGHTGDTEAFF. The CDR3 region has the DNA TGTGCCAGCAGCCAAGGGCATACTGGGGACACTGAAGCTTTCTTT.

In its sample, this clonotype was seen many times. The chain uses TRBV11-2 and TRBJ1-2; D not resolved. In germline, CDR1 is SGHAT, CDR2 FQNNGV. V shed 6 bases and J shed 3 bases, with 14 bases lying between them. The CDR3 is 14 residues long. The CDR3: CASSRVGRHYGYTF. The DNA of the CDR3 is TGTGCCAGCAGTAGGGTAGGCAGGCACTATGGCTACACCTTC.

This clonotype was detected many times. This chain links TRBV12-3 or TRBV12-4 with TRBJ1-1; tentatively, D is TRBD1 (6 bases). V dropped 6 bases and J dropped 4 bases, with 12 bases sitting between them. The CDR3 totals 13 residues. The CDR3, as DNA: TGTGCCAGCAGAGTTCCCAGGGGCACTGAAGCTTTCTTT. Residues: CASRVPRGTEAFF.

This clonotype was seen only once. The gene calls are TRBV29-1 and TRBJ1-1; D is undetermined. The V gene lost 7 bases and the J gene lost 7 bases, with 13 bases spanning the gap. Germline values: CDR1 SQVTM, CDR2 ANQGSEA. The CDR3 contains 11 residues. The CDR3, as DNA: TGCAGCGCTCAAGAAAAAATTGAAGCTTTCTTT. Translated: CSAQEKIEAFF. Full variable domain (outside the CDR3, taken from reference TRBV29-1 and TRBJ1-1): SAVISQKPSRDICQRGTSLTIQCQVDSQVTMMFWYRQQPGQSLTLIATANQGSEATYESGFVIDKFPISRPNLTFSTLTVSNMSPEDSSIYLCSAQEKIEAFFGQGTRLTVV.

This clonotype came up many times. The chain couples TRBV12-3 or TRBV12-4 to TRBJ2-3, with a weak D call TRBD2 (6 bases). The V end lost 3 bases, the J end lost 0 bases, and 13 bases lay between the germline ends. The CDR3 has 16 residues. The CDR3 bases are TGTGCCAGCAGTTTGCGGCGGGGAGCTAGCACAGATACGCAGTATTTT. It codes for CASSLRRGASTDTQYF.

This clonotype was detected a few times. The gene calls are TRBV5-5 and TRBJ1-6; tentatively, D is TRBD1 (6 bases). The CDR3 is 14 amino acids. Germline V CDR1 and CDR2: SGHKS, YYEKEE (reference sequence). Trimming stripped 3 bases from V and 9 bases from J, with 13 bases between. The CDR3 nucleotides are TGTGCCAGCAGCTCAGGGGTCATTTCTTCACCCCTCCACTTT. Its translation is CASSSGVISSPLHF. The full variable domain, rest sourced from reference TRBV5-5 and TRBJ1-6, is DAGVTQSPTHLIKTRGQQVTLRCSPISGHKSVSWYQQVLGQGPQFIFQYYEKEERGRGNFPDRFSARQFPNYSSELNVNALLLGDSALYLCASSSGVISSPLHFGNGTRLTVT.

The table lists this clonotype with many counts. V and J are TRBV20-1 and TRBJ1-1; D unresolved. Germline V gives CDR1 DFQATT, CDR2 SNEGSKA (reference sequence). V shed 2 bases and J shed 1 base, with 5 bases lying between them. This CDR3 has 12 amino acids. This CDR3 reads CSARPQNTEAFF. The CDR3 coding sequence is TGCAGTGCTAGACCCCAGAACACTGAAGCTTTCTTT.

Ten or more counts support this clonotype. This chain links TRBV10-3 with TRBJ2-7; TRBD1 matches 12 bases. The CDR3 extends over 15 amino acids. Germline V gives CDR1 ENHRY, CDR2 SYGVKD. Trimming took 7 bases from V and 5 from J; bases not matched to a gene: 9. The CDR3 nucleotides read TGTGCCATCACTGTTCGGGACAGGGGGCTCGACGAGCAGTACTTC. It codes for CAITVRDRGLDEQYF.

This chain links TRBV10-3 with TRBJ2-5; D is unclear. Trimming cost V 0 bases and J 1 base, with 6 bases left between them. Germline lookup yields CDR1 ENHRY and CDR2 SYGVKD. This CDR3 comprises 14 residues. The CDR3 loop reads CAISESRPQETQYF. In nucleotides, the CDR3 is TGTGCCATCAGTGAGTCACGGCCCCAAGAGACCCAGTACTTC.

This clonotype was detected many times. V gene TRBV6-1 combines with J gene TRBJ1-1; weak D call: TRBD1 (5 bases). Germline CDR1 is MNHNS and CDR2 is SASEGT. V lost 9 bases to trimming and J lost 1 base, with 15 bases between them. The CDR3 extends over 14 amino acids. DNA of the CDR3: TGTGCCAGGACCAGAGGACACCCGAACACTGAAGCTTTCTTT. Translated, it gives CARTRGHPNTEAFF.

The rearrangement uses TRBV19 and TRBJ2-1, with 7 bases aligning to TRBD1. J lost 10 bases, V lost 1 base, and 10 bases had no gene match. This CDR3 is 15 amino acids long. Per the germline V gene, CDR1 is LNHDA and CDR2 is SQIVND (reference sequence). CDR3 sequence: CASSIVAGRQGEQFF. The CDR3, as DNA: TGTGCCAGTAGTATAGTGGCAGGCCGACAGGGAGAGCAGTTCTTC. Filled out from reference TRBV19 and TRBJ2-1, the complete variable domain reads DGGITQSPKYLFRKEGQNVTLSCEQNLNHDAMYWYRQDPGQGLRLIYYSQIVNDFQKGDIAEGYSVSREKKESFPLTVTSAQKNPTAFYLCASSIVAGRQGEQFFGPGTRLTVL.

This chain connects TRBV4-2 to TRBJ1-2; no reliable D call. CDR1 is LGHNA, CDR2 YNFKEQ, per germline. The CDR3 is 14 residues long. Trimming cost V 0 bases and J 8 bases, with 13 bases left between them. CDR3 sequence (DNA): TGTGCCAGCAGCCAAGAACCTAGAGGGAAGGGCTACACCTTC. It encodes CASSQEPRGKGYTF.

This clonotype was found many times. The rearrangement links TRBV5-1 to TRBJ2-7, with TRBD1 identical over 11 bases. This CDR3 is built from 14 residues. V gave up 5 bases and J gave up 3 bases; unmatched junction bases: 4. From germline, CDR1 is SGHRS and CDR2 YFSETQ. CDR3 loop: CASRSGTGGYEQYF. The CDR3 nucleotides are TGCGCCAGCAGATCCGGGACAGGGGGCTACGAGCAGTACTTC. Supplemented by reference TRBV5-1 and TRBJ2-7, the full variable domain reads KAGVTQTPRYLIKTRGQQVTLSCSPISGHRSVSWYQQTPGQGLQFLFEYFSETQRNKGNFPGRFSGRQFSNSRSEMNVSTLELGDSALYLCASRSGTGGYEQYFGPGTRLTVT.